This T cell receptor beta chain is drawn from a study of cytomegalovirus exposure and HLA in healthy donors. The CDR3 runs 17 residues. CDR1 and CDR2 from the germline V gene are SGDLS and YYNGEE. With 3 bases clipped from V and 3 bases from J, the junction kept 10 bases outside the gene matches. The primer mix had 60 Vbeta and 13 Jbeta primers. Clones were sequenced by immunoSEQ multiplex PCR, and TCRdb holds only the in-frame ones, with some missing. The repertoire holds around 170,000 clones, with around 77% as singletons. Nominal health characterized the donors when sampled, though unrecorded immune exposures were likely.

This sequence joins TRBV9 and TRBJ2-7; 12 positions match TRBD2. This receptor was taken from a man aged 55 to 69 in good health and CMV-seronegative. The source material was PBMCs. CDR3 protein: CASSADTGTSGFYEQYF. As DNA, the CDR3 is TGTGCCAGCAGCGCAGACACCGGGACTAGCGGGTTCTACGAGCAGTACTTC.